The source of this T cell receptor beta chain is a study of T cell changes during pregnancy in multiple sclerosis. This clone appeared once. Some clones are missing from TCRdb's copy, which holds only in-frame ones; the method was immunoSEQ multiplex PCR. Of approximately 74,000 clones in the sample, 75% to 90% were seen once. This specimen consisted of peripheral blood, obtained before pregnancy. The receptor was derived from a female donor with multiple sclerosis, enrolled in a pregnancy study.

The chain's CDR3 is CATSSSSDTQYF. The CDR3 DNA follows: TGTGCCACCTCAAGTAGTTCGGATACGCAGTATTTT. J is TRBJ2-3 and V is TRBV6-5; D unresolved. The CDR3 consists of 12 residues. The V end lost 10 bases, the J end lost 6 bases, and 14 bases lay between the germline ends. Germline V lookup: CDR1 MNHEY, CDR2 SVGAGI.